This T cell receptor (beta chain) was recovered during a study of post-analysis software for immune sequencing data. Study background: The cohort encompassed relapsing-remitting, secondary progressive and progressive-relapsing multiple sclerosis disease courses.

Regarding this clonotype: The antigen is undetermined.

The germline V gene encodes CDR1 LGHNA and CDR2 YNFKEQ. The V end lost 0 bases, the J end lost 7 bases, and 16 bases lay between the germline ends. The CDR3 runs 16 residues. General observations from the study: Multiple sclerosis patients showed significantly lower normalized Chao1 diversity than controls did. TRBV5-6, TRBV5-1 and TRBV20-1 were among four to six TRBV segments more frequent in patients than controls.

Researchers reported that TCR beta cDNA libraries carried unique molecular identifiers. Some 500,000 cDNA molecules were obtained per 1 to 10 million input T cells. TCRdb reprocessed the PCR reads with MiXCR, giving one entry per CDR3 protein. The profile shows more than 450,000 distinct CDR3 sequences, around 36% of them singletons. This clonotype originated in a girl aged 2 to 17 with multiple sclerosis. Sequencing used blood. The chain recombines TRBV4-2 with TRBJ2-1, with a possible D match to TRBD2 (6 bases). Here the CDR3 DNA reads TGTGCCAGCAGCCAAGATGGAGGGACCCTTTCGAATGAGCAGTTCTTC. Residues: CASSQDGGTLSNEQFF.